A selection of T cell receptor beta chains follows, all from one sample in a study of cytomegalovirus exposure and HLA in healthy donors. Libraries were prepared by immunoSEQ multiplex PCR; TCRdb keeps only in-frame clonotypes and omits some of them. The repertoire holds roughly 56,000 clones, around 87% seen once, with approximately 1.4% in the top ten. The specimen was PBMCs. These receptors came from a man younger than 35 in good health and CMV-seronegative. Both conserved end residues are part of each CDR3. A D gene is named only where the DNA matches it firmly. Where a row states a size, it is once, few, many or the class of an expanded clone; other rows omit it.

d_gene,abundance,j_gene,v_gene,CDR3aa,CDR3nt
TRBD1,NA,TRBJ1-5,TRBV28,CASGGGTEPQHF,TGTGCCAGCGGAGGGGGGACAGAGCCCCAGCATTTT
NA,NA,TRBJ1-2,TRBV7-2,CASSLQGKVDYGYTF,TGTGCCAGCAGCTTACAGGGTAAAGTGGACTATGGCTACACCTTC
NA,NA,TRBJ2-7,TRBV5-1,CASSLVEGAGYEQYF,TGCGCCAGCAGCTTGGTGGAGGGGGCTGGATACGAGCAGTACTTC
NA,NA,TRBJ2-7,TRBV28,CASSFGPEFQYSSNYEQYF,TGTGCCAGCAGTTTTGGGCCAGAATTCCAATACTCCTCTAACTACGAGCAGTACTTC
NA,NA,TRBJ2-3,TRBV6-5,CASSYAASTDTQYF,TGTGCCAGCAGTTATGCGGCTAGCACAGATACGCAGTATTTT
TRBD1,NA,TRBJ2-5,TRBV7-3,CASSDGTGGGETQYF,TGTGCCAGCAGCGACGGGACAGGGGGCGGAGAGACCCAGTACTTC
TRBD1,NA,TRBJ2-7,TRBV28,CASRPTGGMGEQYF,TGTGCCAGCAGACCGACAGGGGGAATGGGGGAGCAGTACTTC
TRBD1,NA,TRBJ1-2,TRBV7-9,CASRPTGSGYTF,TGTGCCAGCAGACCGACAGGGTCCGGCTACACCTTC
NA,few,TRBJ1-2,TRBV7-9,CASSLGTGTTDAANYGYTF,TGTGCCAGCAGCTTAGGGACCGGGACAACCGACGCAGCTAACTATGGCTACACCTTC
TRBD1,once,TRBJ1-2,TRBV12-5,CASGLDSGTGAGVAYGYTF,TGTGCTAGTGGTTTGGACAGCGGGACAGGGGCTGGCGTTGCCTATGGCTACACCTTC
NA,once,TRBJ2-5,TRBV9,CASSVTFGGGAETQYF,TGTGCCAGCAGCGTAACCTTCGGCGGAGGGGCAGAGACCCAGTACTTC
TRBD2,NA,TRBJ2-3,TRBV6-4,CASSDSISGGDTQYF,TGTGCCAGCAGTGACTCGATTAGCGGGGGGGATACGCAGTATTTT
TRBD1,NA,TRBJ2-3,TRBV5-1,CASRTGQGAHTQYF,TGCGCCAGCAGGACAGGACAGGGGGCACATACGCAGTATTTT
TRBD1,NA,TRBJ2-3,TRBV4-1,CASTPGQGTDTQYF,TGCGCCAGCACCCCGGGACAGGGGACAGATACGCAGTATTTT
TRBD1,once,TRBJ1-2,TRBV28,CASSSGTAFYGYTF,TGTGCCAGCAGTTCCGGGACAGCCTTCTATGGCTACACCTTC
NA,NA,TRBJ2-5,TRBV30,CAWVQGIEEYF,TGTGCCTGGGTCCAGGGGATCGAGGAGTACTTC